This TCR beta chain was captured in a study of shared clonotypes between healthy human individuals. The study, taken as a whole, reports: Sharing across four donors was highest in naive CD4 (approximately 5%) and lowest in memory CD8 (0.4%).

Turning to this clone: As yet, its antigen is unknown.

This CDR3 contains 13 residues. CDR1 MNHEY and CDR2 SMNVEV come from the germline V gene (reference sequence). V was pared by 4 bases and J by 7 bases, with 11 bases between. Sorted-subset replicate PCR reactions were performed with about 190 ng DNA, corresponding to roughly 30,000 T cell genomes. Sequencing was performed with immunoSEQ multiplex PCR; in TCRdb, only in-frame clones are kept and a portion is missing. The sample includes roughly 2.1 million clones, roughly 91% of them seen just once. CD45RO-negative, CCR7-selected cells formed the naive CD8 fraction, which excluded terminally differentiated effector memory CD45RA+ cells. Donors, healthy HIV-negative adults, lacked recent acute infections or vaccinations.

Sequencing used naive CD8+ T cells from PBMCs. The chain joins TRBV27 to TRBJ1-5; D not certain. This receptor was obtained from a man aged 18-30 years in good health. Some clones in this sample may be carry-over from other donors' samples. DNA of the CDR3: TGTGCCAGCAGTTATATGCGAGGCCAGCCCCAGCATTTT. Amino acid sequence: CASSYMRGQPQHF.